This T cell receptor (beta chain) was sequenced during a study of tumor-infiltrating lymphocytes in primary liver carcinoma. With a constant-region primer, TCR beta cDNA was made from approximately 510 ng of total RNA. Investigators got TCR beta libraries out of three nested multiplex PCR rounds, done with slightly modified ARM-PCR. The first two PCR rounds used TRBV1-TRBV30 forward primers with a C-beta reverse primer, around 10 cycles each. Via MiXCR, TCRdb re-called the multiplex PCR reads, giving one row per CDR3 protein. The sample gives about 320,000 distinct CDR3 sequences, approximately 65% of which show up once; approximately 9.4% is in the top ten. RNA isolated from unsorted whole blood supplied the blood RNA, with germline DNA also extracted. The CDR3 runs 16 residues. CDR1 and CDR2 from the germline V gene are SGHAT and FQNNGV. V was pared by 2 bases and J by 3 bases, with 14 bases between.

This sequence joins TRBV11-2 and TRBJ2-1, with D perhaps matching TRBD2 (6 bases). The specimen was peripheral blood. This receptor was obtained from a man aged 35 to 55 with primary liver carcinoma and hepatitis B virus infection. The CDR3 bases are TGTGCCAGCAGCTTAATGGAACTAGCACACTACAATGAGCAGTTCTTC. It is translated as CASSLMELAHYNEQFF.